This TCR beta chain originates from a study of early T cells in non-severe SARS-CoV-2 infection. The overall study: The study sequenced bulk RNA from unsorted whole blood, with chains unpaired.

Each single cDNA molecule received a unique molecular identifier. TCRdb ran MiXCR on the 5' RACE reads and lists one entry per CDR3 protein. The data hold around 62,000 distinct CDR3 sequences, with 9.5% to 15% observed a single time. Trimming took off 1 base at V and 0 bases at J, with 10 bases between the two ends. Germline V lookup: CDR1 SGHTA, CDR2 FQGNSA. The CDR3 totals 16 residues. This clonotype was counted at least ten times. The source material was whole blood. V is TRBV7-2 and J is TRBJ2-1; D unresolved. The clonotype was recovered from an adult who was a healthcare worker with PCR-confirmed SARS-CoV-2 infection or an uninfected control (not recorded which). CDR3 DNA sequence: TGTGCCAGCAGCTTAGGCCCAGGAAACTCCTACAATGAGCAGTTCTTC. Its protein is CASSLGPGNSYNEQFF.